The clone carrying this T cell receptor (beta chain) was seen once. The antigen is unknown. The entry originates in a study of shared clonotypes between healthy human individuals. The wider study: Donors were a couple of women and three men aged 18 to 49. There were three CD4 naive, three CD4 memory, two CD8 naive and one CD8 memory plates per donor.

Positive CCR7 selection of CD45RO-negative cells yielded the naive CD8 cells, and terminally differentiated effector memory CD45RA+ cells were excluded. Study donors comprised healthy, HIV-negative adults devoid of recent acute infection or vaccination. Here immunoSEQ multiplex PCR was the method, and the copy in TCRdb shows in-frame clones only, minus some. The sample holds some 2 million clones, roughly 94% seen once. Findings of the study overall: The sampled material consisted only of blood, and tissue repertoires are likely to differ.

Sequenced input: naive CD8+ T cells sorted from blood. The origin of this receptor is a man between 18 and 29 years old in good health.

CDR3 in DNA: TGTGCCAGCAGTTTTCCGCCTATGGTGTTTTTT. Encoded protein: CASSFPPMVFF. V gene TRBV28 combines with J gene TRBJ1-4; D unresolved. CDR3 length: 11 residues. V shed 3 bases and J shed 15 bases, with 11 bases lying between them. Germline CDR1 is MDHEN and CDR2 is SYDVKM.